This T cell receptor beta chain was profiled in a study of blood T cell repertoires in COVID-19. Measured with immunoSEQ multiplex PCR; TCRdb has only the in-frame clones, and not every one. The table records hundreds of thousands of clones, about 86% of them present only once. Participants had their cohort set by participant-reported clinical history. CDR1 is LNHNV and CDR2 is YYDKDF in the germline V gene (reference sequence). Trimming removed 2 bases from V and 4 bases from J; junction bases left unmatched: 7. This CDR3 is 15 amino acids long. The clonotype originates from a woman aged 45-65 years in a cohort exposed to, infected with or recovered from COVID-19 (not recorded which). V usage is TRBV15 and J usage is TRBJ2-7; 8 nucleotides match TRBD2. Source material: PBMCs or T cells enriched from blood (not recorded which). The CDR3 DNA reads as TGTGCCACCAGCAGATCCGGACTAGCCAGGTACGAGCAGTACTTC. Protein: CATSRSGLARYEQYF.